The source of this T cell receptor beta chain is a study of T cells in Graves' hyperthyroidism and ophthalmopathy. Study findings and constraints: Most thyroid clonotypes that were expanded above 0.001 also turned up in blood. Patients with ophthalmopathy were separated from those with stable hyperthyroidism by a 13 V-J model.

Patients aged 18 to 65 had newly diagnosed hyperthyroidism of under 2 months' duration. The V end was cut by 6 bases, the J end by 7 bases, with 11 bases between. The length of the CDR3 is 12 residues. Germline assignment: CDR1 MNHEY and CDR2 SVGEGT. To note about this clonotype: The target antigen is unknown.

Amplification of TCR beta CDR3 regions was performed using RNA transcripts as template. TCR CDR3 regions were first amplified by RT-PCR with HTBI primers. One entry per CDR3 protein, called by TCRdb with MiXCR from the multiplex PCR reads. Among approximately 400,000 distinct CDR3 sequences listed, around a sixth were seen once. The rearrangement links TRBV6-2 or TRBV6-3 to TRBJ2-3; D is possibly TRBD2 (5 bases). Material for sequencing was blood. The clonotype comes from a woman aged 18 to 35 with Graves' hyperthyroidism. CDR3 sequence (DNA): TGTGCCAGCAGCCACGGGGAGCATACGCAGTATTTT. Translation: CASSHGEHTQYF.